This TCR beta chain was recovered during a study of HIV-infected patients and healthy controls. No cell fractionation was done, so the repertoire covers all unsorted peripheral blood T cells. General study results and limits: Significantly higher mean Gini indices appeared in HIV-infected repertoires, possibly reflecting oligoclonality. CMV-associated CDR3s mostly grew nonsignificantly during therapy, while HIV-associated CDR3s declined significantly.

This clonotype was counted many times. Its antigen is not identified. Alpha and beta constant-region primers primed reverse transcription of around 500 ng RNA. Each of the alpha and beta chains got its own library through chain-specific third strand synthesis with indices. The library got P5 and P7 elements plus a second index, then an approximately 25-cycle PCR. TCRdb fed the 5' RACE reads into MiXCR, producing one record per CDR3 protein. In the table there are more than 15,000 distinct CDR3 sequences, 4.5% to 5.5% of which are singletons. This CDR3 has 17 amino acids. Germline values: CDR1 LGHDT, CDR2 YNNKEL (reference sequence). V lost 6 bases, J lost 1 base, and 12 bases stayed unmatched.

Sample: blood. The V gene is TRBV3-1, the J gene TRBJ2-3, with 8 bases aligning to TRBD1. The origin of this receptor is an adult in good health. The CDR3 here is CASRLSQVTGGTDTQYF. CDR3 sequence (DNA): TGTGCCAGCAGACTTAGTCAAGTGACAGGGGGCACAGATACGCAGTATTTT.